One and the same sample provided the 5 T cell receptor beta chains below, sequenced in a study of T-cell reconstitution after alpha-beta-depleted transplantation in children. This sample's TCRbeta library carried unique molecular identifier barcodes. TCRdb re-analysed the PCR reads in MiXCR, keeping a single row per CDR3 protein. The data show hundreds of thousands of distinct CDR3 sequences, around 12% seen once. The input for sequencing was PBMCs from the stem cell graft donor, taken from the stem cell graft. The receptors here all came from a human donor who donated a stem cell graft to a child with combined immunodeficiency.

The gene calls are TRBV29-1 and TRBJ2-5; D may correspond to TRBD1 or TRBD2 (6 bases each). CDR1 and CDR2 from the germline V gene are SQVTM and ANQGSEA. CDR3 size: 14 residues. V dropped 7 bases and J dropped 7 bases, with 22 bases sitting between them. The CDR3 sequence: CSETRTGLGGTQYF. The CDR3 DNA is TGCAGCGAAACCCGAACAGGGCTGGGGGGGACCCAGTACTTC.

V usage is TRBV12-3 or TRBV12-4 and J usage is TRBJ2-4, with 9 bases that match TRBD2. The length of the CDR3 is 17 residues. J was trimmed by 0 bases and V by 3 bases; bases with no gene match: 6. In DNA, the CDR3 is TGTGCCAGCAGTTTGACCCTAGCGGGATTAGCCAAAAACATTCAGTACTTC. Translation gives CASSLTLAGLAKNIQYF.

This clonotype was picked up a small number of times. The chain combines TRBV15 with TRBJ1-5; D is unresolved. Germline CDR1 LNHNV, CDR2 YYDKDF (reference sequence). V lost 0 bases and J 4 bases, leaving 10 bases between the germline ends. The CDR3 runs to 15 residues. The CDR3 DNA is TGTGCCACCAGCAGAGATAGGACTGGGAATCAGCCCCAGCATTTT. Its translation is CATSRDRTGNQPQHF. Combining the CDR3 with reference TRBV15 and TRBJ1-5 gives the whole variable domain DAMVIQNPRYQVTQFGKPVTLSCSQTLNHNVMYWYQQKSSQAPKLLFHYYDKDFNNEADTPDNFQSRRPNTSFCFLDIRSPGLGDTAMYLCATSRDRTGNQPQHFGDGTRLSIL.

The chain carries TRBV7-9 and TRBJ2-3; 7 nucleotides match TRBD1. The length of the CDR3 is 14 residues. Germline V gene data show CDR1 as SEHNR and CDR2 as FQNEAQ (reference sequence). V was clipped by 5 bases and J by 5 bases; unmatched bases: 7. The CDR3 sequence: CASSPSTGIDTQYF. In nucleotides, the CDR3 is TGTGCCAGCAGCCCCTCGACAGGGATAGATACGCAGTATTTT.

This clonotype was picked up a small number of times. This rearrangement joins TRBV9 to TRBJ2-2; D unresolved. V was pared by 1 base and J by 4 bases, with 8 bases between. The V gene's germline CDR1 is SGDLS and CDR2 YYNGEE. The CDR3 is 14 amino acids. CDR3 in DNA: TGTGCCAGCAGCGTAATGCTGGGCACCGGGGAGCTGTTTTTT. It is translated as CASSVMLGTGELFF.